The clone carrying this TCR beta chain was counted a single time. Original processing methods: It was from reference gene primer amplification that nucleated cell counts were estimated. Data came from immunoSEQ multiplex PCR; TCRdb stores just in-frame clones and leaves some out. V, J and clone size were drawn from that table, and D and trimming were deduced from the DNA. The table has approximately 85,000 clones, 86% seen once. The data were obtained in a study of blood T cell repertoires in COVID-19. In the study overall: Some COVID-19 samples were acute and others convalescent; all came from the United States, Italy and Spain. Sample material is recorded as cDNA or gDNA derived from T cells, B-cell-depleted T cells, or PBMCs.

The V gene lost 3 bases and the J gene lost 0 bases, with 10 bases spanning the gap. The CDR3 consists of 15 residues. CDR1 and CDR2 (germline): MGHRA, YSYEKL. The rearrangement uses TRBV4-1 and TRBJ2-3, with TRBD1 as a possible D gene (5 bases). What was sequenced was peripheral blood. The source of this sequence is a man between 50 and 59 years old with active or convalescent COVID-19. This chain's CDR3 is CASSQPQGSTDTQYF. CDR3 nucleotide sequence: TGCGCCAGCAGCCAGCCGCAGGGAAGCACAGATACGCAGTATTTT.